This is a list of T cell receptor beta chains from one sample in a study of cytomegalovirus exposure and HLA in healthy donors. TCRdb's copy holds only in-frame clones and misses some; the assay was immunoSEQ multiplex PCR. The table shows approximately 200,000 clones, with 74% occurring only once. Specimen: PBMCs. These TCRs come from a woman aged 25 to 39 in good health and CMV-seropositive. Both conserved end residues are trimmed from each CDR3.

v_call: TRBV1; cdr3_aa: TSRGGQETQY
v_call: TRBV20-1; cdr3_aa: SAWRGETQY
v_call: TRBV7-7; cdr3_aa: ASSPLRGDAEAF
v_call: TRBV27; cdr3_aa: ASKGTSLEQF
v_call: TRBV5-1; cdr3_aa: ASSGTSGAETQY
v_call: TRBV10-1; cdr3_aa: ASSEGGDHQF
v_call: TRBV28; cdr3_aa: ASSPSDIQETQY
v_call: TRBV2; cdr3_aa: AGVAGGDEQY
v_call: TRBV6-6; cdr3_aa: ASSWGQLNTEAF
v_call: TRBV19; cdr3_aa: ASSIGRVTSGNTIY
v_call: TRBV10-3; cdr3_aa: AINSPTRRENTEAF
v_call: TRBV6-4; cdr3_aa: ASSDGRVYEQY
v_call: TRBV5-8; cdr3_aa: ASSLGDSVSMNTEAF
v_call: TRBV27; cdr3_aa: ASSPLDRGNTGELF
v_call: TRBV28; cdr3_aa: ASRFRTVNTGELF
v_call: TRBV7-2; cdr3_aa: ASSPSGSPAATQY
v_call: TRBV9; cdr3_aa: ASSVDSNEKLF